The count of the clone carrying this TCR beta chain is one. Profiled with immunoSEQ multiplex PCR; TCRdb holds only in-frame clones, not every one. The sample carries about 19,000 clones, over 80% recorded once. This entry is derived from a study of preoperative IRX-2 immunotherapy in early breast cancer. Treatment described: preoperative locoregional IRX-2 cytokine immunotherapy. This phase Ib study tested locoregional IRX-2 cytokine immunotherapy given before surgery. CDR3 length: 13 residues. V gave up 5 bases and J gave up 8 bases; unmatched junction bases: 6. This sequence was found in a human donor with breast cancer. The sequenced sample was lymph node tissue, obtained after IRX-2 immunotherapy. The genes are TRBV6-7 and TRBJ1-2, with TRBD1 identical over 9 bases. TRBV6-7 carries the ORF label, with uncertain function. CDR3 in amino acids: CASSRDRGYGYTF. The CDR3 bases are TGTGCCAGCAGTCGAGACAGGGGGTACGGCTACACCTTC.